This paragraph covers one TCR beta chain sequence. The entry originates in a study of control samples from healthy donors and cancer patients. TCRdb's copy holds only in-frame clones and misses some; the assay was immunoSEQ multiplex PCR. The sample holds 130,000 to 150,000 clones; about 91% are singletons and the top ten take approximately 3.2%. The sequencing sample was made of blood. The sequence came from a man between 25 and 39 years old in good health.

CDR3 in DNA: TGTGCCAGCAGCCCTCTAGGTGGAGCGGGGGGGCCACGGGGAATCTACGAGCAGTACTTC. This sequence encodes CASSPLGGAGGPRGIYEQYF. The V and J genes are TRBV5-4 and TRBJ2-7; 10 positions match TRBD2. The germline V gene has CDR1 SGHNT and CDR2 YYREEE (reference sequence). CDR3 length equals 20 residues. The junction had 22 bases not matched to a gene; V was cut back by 4 bases and J by 3 bases. Full variable domain (rest looked up from reference TRBV5-4 and TRBJ2-7): ETGVTQSPTHLIKTRGQQVTLRCSSQSGHNTVSWYQQALGQGPQFIFQYYREEENGRGNFPPRFSGLQFPNYSSELNVNALELDDSALYLCASSPLGGAGGPRGIYEQYFGPGTRLTVT.